One TCR beta chain is described in this entry. The target antigen is unknown. This specimen comes from a study of beta chain features in type 1 diabetes. Based on CD45RO/CCR7/CD25/CD127/CD95/CD27, CD4+ regulatory, stem cell-like memory, naive and central memory cells were sorted. Trimming shortened V by 5 bases and J by 0 bases, and 17 bases separated the two germline ends. The CDR3 is 16 residues long. Per germline, CDR1 GTSNPN and CDR2 SVGIG (reference sequence). The authors reverse transcribed all of the isolated RNA, so sequencing captured expressed TCRB transcripts. Clones were read by immunoSEQ multiplex PCR, and TCRdb kept only the in-frame ones, dropping some. This table has about half a million clones, around 30% appearing once. Study-level points and caveats: Patients showed naive, central memory and Treg TCRB repertoires that appeared more similar than those of healthy donors.

The genes are TRBV30 and TRBJ2-4; tentative D call: TRBD2 (6 bases). The sample taken for sequencing was naive CD4+ T cells from blood. The sequence came from a man aged 18 to 35 in good health. DNA for the CDR3: TGTGCCTGGTCCTTTCCAGGGACTGTAGCCAAAAACATTCAGTACTTC. It specifies CAWSFPGTVAKNIQYF. The full variable domain, with the rest looked up from reference TRBV30 and TRBJ2-4, is SQTIHQWPATLVQPVGSPLSLECTVEGTSNPNLYWYRQAAGRGLQLLFYSVGIGQISSEVPQNLSASRPQDRQFILSSKKLLLSDSGFYLCAWSFPGTVAKNIQYFGAGTRLSVL.